This T cell receptor beta chain was captured by sequencing in a study of response to subunit inactivated influenza vaccine. General study points: A suggestion made by the authors is that each seasonal influenza vaccination recruits few new T cells.

TCRdb re-derived calls from the RT-PCR reads in MiXCR, one entry per CDR3 protein. The table has 150,000 to 200,000 distinct CDR3 sequences, approximately 12% seen once. With regard to this clonotype: No antigen is known for it.

V was trimmed by 9 bases and J by 4 bases, leaving 18 bases between them. Per the germline V gene, CDR1 is LGHDT and CDR2 is YNNKEL (reference sequence). This CDR3 is 14 amino acids long. The data also belong to a second study, concerning T cells expressing NK-cell markers. As reported in that work: UMIs were included in TCR beta cDNA generated by 5'RACE template switching. Seven HCMV-seropositive donors and one seronegative donor made up the eight sequenced donors. Roughly six donors showed dominant NKG2C+ clonotypes comprising about 1.0-7.5% of their CD8+ T cells.

V usage is TRBV3-1 and J usage is TRBJ1-1; possibly TRBD1 for D (5 bases). The sample in question was CD8+ T cells sorted from PBMCs, obtained 12 days after vaccination. This sequence originates from a man in his fifties or sixties who received an inactivated influenza vaccine. CDR3 in amino acids: CASIQGSGGTEAFF. The DNA for the CDR3 is TGTGCCAGTATCCAGGGCTCTGGTGGCACTGAAGCTTTCTTT.